A single sample gave rise to the 27 T cell receptor beta chains below, sequenced in a study of post-analysis software for immune sequencing data. Study-level points and caveats: In patients, about 5 TRBV segments were more frequent than in controls, with TRBV5-6, TRBV5-1 and TRBV20-1 among them.

Antigens of these TCRs are unknown. Every TCR beta cDNA library bore unique molecular identifiers. One entry per CDR3 protein results from TCRdb running MiXCR on the PCR reads. The table shows over 700,000 distinct CDR3 sequences, with roughly 29% occurring only once. The sample consisted of blood. These receptors all come from a girl between 5 and 17 years old with multiple sclerosis.

This clonotype occurred a few times. CDR3 residues: CASSPPRLVAFF. The CDR3 coding sequence is TGTGCCAGCAGCCCTCCGAGGCTGGTAGCTTTCTTT. V and J are TRBV11-2 and TRBJ1-1; D uncertain. In germline, CDR1 is SGHAT, CDR2 FQNNGV. Between the trimmed V and J ends, which lost 5 bases and 10 bases, there was a span of 14 bases. This CDR3 contains 12 residues.

This clonotype has only a few counts. V gene TRBV16 combines with J gene TRBJ2-7; the D gene could be TRBD1 or TRBD2 (5 bases each). V lost 2 bases, J lost 6 bases, and 17 bases lay in between. From germline, CDR1 is KGHSY and CDR2 FQNENV. The CDR3 has 15 amino acids. The CDR3 region has the DNA TGTGCCAGCAGCCAAATTGCCCAGTCGGGGCTCGAGCAGTACTTC. This gives the protein CASSQIAQSGLEQYF.

Here the CDR3 reads CASAGGRASTDTQYF. CDR3 bases: TGCGCCAGCGCTGGCGGGAGGGCAAGCACAGATACGCAGTATTTT. J is TRBJ2-3 and V is TRBV5-1, with 9 bases that match TRBD2. Germline V gene lookup returns CDR1 SGHRS and CDR2 YFSETQ. The CDR3 contains 15 residues. Trimming took 7 bases from V and 0 from J; bases not matched to a gene: 6.

The chain combines TRBV7-8 with TRBJ1-1, with 9 bases that match TRBD1. Germline lookup yields CDR1 SGHVS and CDR2 FQNEAQ. The CDR3 runs to 15 residues. With 0 bases clipped from V and 7 bases from J, the junction kept 6 bases outside the gene matches. The CDR3 bases are TGTGCCAGCAGCTTAGCGCGGGGACAGGGAGTTGAAGCTTTCTTT. The encoded protein is CASSLARGQGVEAFF.

This sequence joins TRBV29-1 and TRBJ2-2, with TRBD1 as a possible D gene (6 bases). Trimming removed 3 bases from V and 2 bases from J, with 16 bases in between. CDR1 and CDR2 from the germline V gene are SQVTM and ANQGSEA. The CDR3 loop spans 16 amino acids. The CDR3 reads CSVEVPQGFNTGELFF. Here the CDR3 DNA reads TGCAGCGTTGAGGTCCCTCAGGGGTTTAACACCGGGGAGCTGTTTTTT.

This chain uses TRBV7-8 with TRBJ1-1; no clear D. V lost 3 bases to trimming and J lost 0 bases, with 26 bases between them. In germline, CDR1 is SGHVS, CDR2 FQNEAQ. The CDR3 runs 20 residues. CDR3 in amino acids: CASSFRSRTDRVKMNTEAFF. In nucleotides, the CDR3 is TGTGCCAGCAGCTTTCGATCCCGGACTGATCGGGTTAAAATGAACACTGAAGCTTTCTTT.

The table lists this clonotype with a few counts. J is TRBJ1-2 and V is TRBV6-5; D is possibly TRBD1 (5 bases). Trimming pared 8 bases from V and 5 bases from J, leaving 9 bases between. The CDR3 is made up of 11 amino acids. Germline V gene sequence: CDR1 MNHEY, CDR2 SVGAGI. The CDR3 is CASGKGYGYTF. The CDR3 bases are TGTGCCAGCGGCAAGGGGTATGGCTACACCTTC.

The chain is built from TRBV10-3 and TRBJ2-1; 8 positions agree with TRBD1. CDR3 size: 15 residues. V gave up 6 bases and J gave up 6 bases; unmatched junction bases: 10. The germline V gene has CDR1 ENHRY and CDR2 SYGVKD. The chain's CDR3 is CAISVTGGRGNEQFF. The CDR3 region has the DNA TGTGCCATCAGCGTTACAGGGGGACGAGGCAATGAGCAGTTCTTC.

J is TRBJ2-2 and V is TRBV15, with D maybe TRBD2 (6 bases). CDR3 length equals 14 residues. Between the trimmed V and J ends, which lost 7 bases and 6 bases, there was a span of 15 bases. Germline CDR1 is LNHNV and CDR2 is YYDKDF (reference sequence). The CDR3 sequence: CATKLRRGPGELFF. DNA of the CDR3: TGTGCCACCAAGCTTAGGAGGGGTCCCGGGGAGCTGTTTTTT.

There are a few counts of this clonotype. The chain carries TRBV10-1 and TRBJ2-4; possible D gene TRBD2, 5 bases. Matching the DNA end better, TRBJ2-7 makes the J call doubtful. From germline, CDR1 is WNHNN and CDR2 SYGVQD (reference sequence). The CDR3 sequence is 14 residues long. CDR3 nucleotides: TGCGCCAGCAGTGCGGGTGGGAGTAACCACGAGCAGTACTTC. Its protein is CASSAGGSNHEQYF.

The chain links TRBV14 to TRBJ1-2; 9 bases are a match to TRBD1. The CDR3 is 15 amino acids. CDR1 and CDR2 from the germline V gene are SGHDN and FVKESK. The junction had 8 bases not matched to a gene; V was cut back by 3 bases and J by 6 bases. In DNA form, the CDR3 reads TGTGCCAGCAGCCAGAGAACCGGGACAGGGAATGGCTACACCTTC. Amino acid sequence: CASSQRTGTGNGYTF.

This clonotype came up a few times. The chain joins TRBV20-1 to TRBJ2-2; 7 nucleotides line up with TRBD1. Trimming took 2 bases from V and 1 from J; bases not matched to a gene: 4. The CDR3 has 15 residues. Germline V gives CDR1 DFQATT, CDR2 SNEGSKA (reference sequence). Here the CDR3 DNA reads TGCAGTGCTAGATACCGGGACAGGAACACCGGGGAGCTGTTTTTT. Protein: CSARYRDRNTGELFF.

This clonotype was counted at least ten times. The chain couples TRBV20-1 to TRBJ2-7, with 10 bases lining up with TRBD2. CDR1 is DFQATT and CDR2 is SNEGSKA in the germline V gene (reference sequence). V lost 1 base and J lost 3; bases outside the gene matches: 12. The CDR3 is made up of 17 amino acids. CDR3 loop: CSARGLAGALLIYEQYF. For the CDR3, the DNA is TGCAGTGCTAGAGGGCTAGCGGGAGCCCTTTTGATCTACGAGCAGTACTTC.

J is TRBJ2-1 and V is TRBV6-6; weak D call: TRBD2 (5 bases). The DNA end favors TRBJ2-7, so the J call may be wrong. The CDR3 runs 14 residues. Germline assignment: CDR1 MNHNY and CDR2 SVGAGI (reference sequence). The CDR3 DNA follows: TGTGCCAGCTCTTTTGGGAGCTCCTACAATGAGCAGTACTTC. Its protein product is CASSFGSSYNEQYF.

This clonotype showed up just a few times. The chain recombines TRBV20-1 with TRBJ1-1, with 9 bases fitting TRBD1. The V segment lost 6 bases and the J segment 4 bases; nucleotides outside the gene matches: 15. CDR1 is DFQATT and CDR2 is SNEGSKA in the germline V gene (reference sequence). This CDR3 comprises 16 residues. This CDR3 is CSASPGQGIIFTEAFF. The CDR3 DNA is TGCAGTGCCAGTCCGGGACAGGGAATAATTTTCACTGAAGCTTTCTTT.

This clonotype was picked up a small number of times. The chain couples TRBV20-1 to TRBJ2-7; 7 positions match TRBD1. The CDR3 runs 15 residues. Germline CDR1 DFQATT, CDR2 SNEGSKA (reference sequence). Trimming took 6 bases from V and 4 from J; bases not matched to a gene: 15. Here the CDR3 reads CSAAPGTASTYEQYF. Written as DNA, the CDR3 is TGCAGTGCCGCACCCGGGACAGCATCGACATACGAGCAGTACTTC.

J is TRBJ2-7 and V is TRBV28; 13 bases map to TRBD2. Unmatched junction bases numbered 6, after V lost 5 bases and J lost 2 bases. Germline CDR1 is MDHEN and CDR2 is SYDVKM. This CDR3 region has 16 residues. CDR3 residues: CASSEPGLAGPYEQYF. CDR3 sequence (DNA): TGTGCCAGCAGTGAACCGGGACTAGCGGGACCCTACGAGCAGTACTTC. The full variable domain, with the rest looked up from reference TRBV28 and TRBJ2-7, is DVKVTQSSRYLVKRTGEKVFLECVQDMDHENMFWYRQDPGLGLRLIYFSYDVKMKEKGDIPEGYSVSREKKERFSLILESASTNQTSMYLCASSEPGLAGPYEQYFGPGTRLTVT.

The chain is built from TRBV24-1 and TRBJ2-1; 7 positions agree with TRBD1. CDR1 and CDR2 from the germline V gene are KGHDR and SFDVKD. This CDR3 is 16 amino acids long. V gave up 7 bases and J gave up 4 bases; unmatched junction bases: 12. CDR3 DNA sequence: TGTGCCACCAGGGTAGGGGACCGGGACAGTTACAATGAGCAGTTCTTC. Translation gives CATRVGDRDSYNEQFF.

The chain recombines TRBV2 with TRBJ1-5; 7 bases are a match to TRBD1. CDR1 is SNHLY and CDR2 is FYNNEI in the germline V gene. V trimming: 1 base; J trimming: 9 bases; junction bases outside the gene matches: 12. This CDR3 is 16 amino acids long. The chain's CDR3 is CASSEVRDSWVRPQHF. CDR3 in DNA: TGTGCCAGCAGTGAAGTCCGGGACAGTTGGGTCCGGCCCCAGCATTTT.

V and J are TRBV5-1 and TRBJ2-1; D perhaps matches TRBD1 (5 bases). Germline lookup yields CDR1 SGHRS and CDR2 YFSETQ. The CDR3 is made up of 14 amino acids. V was shortened by 1 base and J by 5 bases, with 10 bases between the two germline ends. In DNA form, the CDR3 reads TGCGCCAGCAGCTTGTCAGGGCCCCACAATGAGCAGTTCTTC. Translated, it gives CASSLSGPHNEQFF.

The rearrangement links TRBV7-2 to TRBJ2-7, with TRBD2 matching 7 bases. Germline loops: CDR1 SGHTA, CDR2 FQGNSA. The CDR3 covers 18 residues. V shed 2 bases, J shed 2 bases, and the junction held 15 bases outside the gene matches. The CDR3 bases are TGTGCCAGCAGCTTACCGAGAGGCGAGCGGGATTTTACCTACGAGCAGTACTTC. Encoded protein: CASSLPRGERDFTYEQYF.

The V call is TRBV5-1, the J call TRBJ2-5; 12 nucleotides line up with TRBD2. Germline trimming cut 3 bases from V and 11 bases from J; bases unmatched to any gene: 8. The CDR3 extends over 14 amino acids. Germline V gives CDR1 SGHRS, CDR2 YFSETQ. In DNA, the CDR3 is TGCGCCAGCAGCTCGGCTAGCGGGAGGGATGAGCAGTACTTC. Protein: CASSSASGRDEQYF. Variable domain in full (rest from reference TRBV5-1 and TRBJ2-5): KAGVTQTPRYLIKTRGQQVTLSCSPISGHRSVSWYQQTPGQGLQFLFEYFSETQRNKGNFPGRFSGRQFSNSRSEMNVSTLELGDSALYLCASSSASGRDEQYFGPGTRLLVL.

This chain uses TRBV7-2 with TRBJ1-5; D might be TRBD1 (6 bases). Germline CDR1 reads SGHTA; CDR2 reads FQGNSA. Trimming left V 1 base short and J 5 bases short, with 12 bases between. The length of the CDR3 is 15 residues. Here the CDR3 reads CASSLVGGAHQPQHF. The CDR3, as DNA: TGTGCCAGCAGCTTAGTTGGGGGGGCGCATCAGCCCCAGCATTTT.

The chain is built from TRBV4-1 and TRBJ1-6, with D maybe TRBD1 (5 bases). The CDR3 runs 17 residues. From germline, CDR1 is MGHRA and CDR2 YSYEKL. The germline V and J ends were trimmed by 6 bases and 3 bases, with 18 bases remaining between them. CDR3 sequence: CASSQGRGRIYNSPLHF. The CDR3, as DNA: TGCGCCAGCAGTCAGGGCAGAGGACGGATCTATAATTCACCCCTCCACTTT.

This clonotype was detected a few times. V is TRBV29-1 and J is TRBJ2-5, with D possibly being TRBD2 (5 bases). This CDR3 region has 12 residues. Germline lookup yields CDR1 SQVTM and CDR2 ANQGSEA. The V end was cut by 5 bases, the J end by 2 bases, with 9 bases between. In DNA, the CDR3 is TGCAGCGTTACGAGGGTTCAAGAGACCCAGTACTTC. Translated, it gives CSVTRVQETQYF.

This clonotype occurred a few times. This sequence joins TRBV9 and TRBJ1-5; 7 bases are a match to TRBD1. J lost 6 bases, V lost 3 bases, and 3 bases had no gene match. The CDR3 consists of 13 residues. CDR1 and CDR2 from the germline V gene are SGDLS and YYNGEE. CDR3 sequence (DNA): TGTGCCAGCAGCGCGACAGGGACTCAGCCCCAGCATTTT. As protein: CASSATGTQPQHF.

This clonotype was picked up one time. This may be a read error: a much more frequent sequence differs by one nucleotide. V gene TRBV7-9 combines with J gene TRBJ2-1; D is uncertain. This CDR3 contains 13 residues. Germline CDR1 reads SEHNR; CDR2 reads FQNEAQ (reference sequence). The DNA of the CDR3 is TGTGCCAGCAGCTTAGGCGGAATCAATGGGCAGTTCTTC. Translation gives CASSLGGINGQFF.